This T cell receptor (beta chain) came from a study of shared clonotypes between healthy human individuals (dated by TCRdb to 2020 to 2021). Study-wide context: The cohort included three men and a couple of women between 18 and 49 years of age. Leukapheresis yielded between about 0.85 and 10 billion PBMCs per donor. Libraries were prepared and TCR repertoires were sequenced by different laboratories using diverse techniques, in order to increase sequencing depth and limit assay-specific biases. For each donor, CD4 naive and CD4 memory were each given three plates, CD8 naive was given two plates, and CD8 memory was given one plate. Blood TCR repertoires of five healthy adults were deeply sequenced to estimate repertoire size and the extent of clonotype sharing between individuals. Overall study outcomes, separate from this receptor: About 4.5% of naive CD4, 3.5% of naive CD8, about 2.4% of memory CD4, and over 0.35% of memory CD8 clonotypes were shared across several donors. Only blood was sampled, and tissue TCR repertoires likely differ from those in blood. Based on pairwise subsampling, the degree of clonotype sharing among donors was expected to be affected by sequencing depth. Even with the large sequencing depth, rarefaction of the sorted-subset datasets indicated that sequencing was incomplete. Because the study included only a small number of donors, the genetic and exposure-history diversity represented was limited. Naive subsets generally had larger estimated clonotype richness than memory subsets did. Clonotypes shared by all four sorted-subset donors showed higher generation probabilities than non-shared clonotypes.

Using the deep immunoSEQ assay, multiplex PCR amplified TCR CDR3 regions from genomic DNA. Extracted genomic DNA from each cell subset was spread evenly across all wells of several immunoSEQ 96-well plates, with each plate serving as a replicate. For sorted subsets, each replicate PCR was loaded with 200 to 250 ng genomic DNA, equivalent to 32,000 or so T cell genomes. Purified libraries were measured with a Qubit 3.0 fluorometer, size-checked on a Bioanalyzer 2100, and measured again with the KAPA Library Quantification kit. A separate single-read 150-cycle Illumina NextSeq 550 flow cell was used to sequence each immunoSEQ 96-well plate. The study's own analysis went as follows. Because only junctional sequences without quality scores were contained in the immunoSEQ output, filtering matching that applied to full-length reads could not be performed. To assign V/J genes and CDR3, sequences were annotated against IMGT germline references using PyIR, a Python wrapper for IgBLAST v1.9. Reads were filtered out if the reads had weak V/J assignments (E-value above 1e-6), no CDR3, stop codons, out-of-frame junctions, or ambiguous translated residues. V3J clonotypes were defined as sequences sharing an identical inferred V gene, J gene, and CDR3 amino acid sequence. Percentage overlap between repertoires was computed as shared unique clonotypes divided by the size of the smaller repertoire. Richness of each repertoire was evaluated using RTK rarefaction, the Chao1 estimator, and Recon v2.1 estimates of unobserved clonotypes. Generation probabilities were computed with OLGA for all TCRbeta clonotypes obtained by the gDNA method from several donors. TCRdb limited this immuneACCESS table to in-frame rearrangements with V and J called. A share of clones is missing; checked studies link under half to unresolved V genes, and the rest is unexplained. The DNA was the basis for D and trimming; V, J and clone size are from that table. The sample table lists 2 million to 3 million clones, 93% of them with a count of one. The leading ten clones occupy approximately 0.37% of the sample.

Taken from the germline V gene, the CDR1 and CDR2 loops are MDHEN and SYDVKM. The CDR3 contains 18 residues, cysteine and phenylalanine counted. Kept here is only the CDR3 DNA, which spans 54 bases and is read in frame from base 1. The V end gives up 7 bases and the J end 4 bases, leaving 19 bases in the junction not matched to a gene. The donors were healthy, HIV-negative adults with no recently reported acute infections or vaccinations. Every donor was a Caucasian adult living in Nashville, Tennessee, USA. CD4+ T cells were enriched by magnetic negative selection, after which naive cells were positively selected on CD45RA and the negative fraction was taken as the memory subset. Blood was obtained by leukapheresis, after which PBMCs were separated by Ficoll-Histopaque density gradient centrifugation and cryopreserved in liquid nitrogen vapor phase. Analytical flow cytometry was used to check the purity and quantity of each magnetically sorted T cell population. Genomic DNA was isolated from each sorted fraction and quantified by UV absorbance on a Nanodrop 2000c.

In regard to this clone: It has no known antigen specificity. Base qualities are missing; no much larger clone stands one base away.

The chain links TRBV28 with TRBJ2-1; TRBD2 agrees with 7 junctional bases. This TCR came from a man aged 18 to 29 in good health. Some clones in this sample may be carry-over from other donors' samples. The sample comprised naive CD4+ T cells from PBMCs. The cell subset or site label here, explained by the study, means: CD45RA+ positively selected. The CDR3 region has the sequence CASTISGEPEYRYNEQFF. Here is the DNA: TGTGCCAGCACCATCAGCGGGGAACCAGAATATAGATACAATGAGCAGTTCTTC.